What follows are 8 T cell receptor beta chains derived from one specimen sequenced in a study of human thymus T cells. The table came from immunoSEQ multiplex PCR; TCRdb's copy has only in-frame clones and leaves some out. The repertoire consists of about 46,000 clones, with approximately 95% occurring once and the leading ten covering approximately 0.18%. Material: blood. These receptors were collected from a girl under three years old with a congenital heart defect but otherwise immunologically healthy.

The V gene is TRBV2, the J gene TRBJ2-7; D is unclear. The germline V and J ends were trimmed by 3 bases and 5 bases, with 17 bases remaining between them. The CDR3 consists of 15 residues. The germline CDR1 and CDR2 sequences are SNHLY and FYNNEI. The CDR3 loop is CASSDEDPQPHEQYF. The CDR3 DNA reads TGTGCCAGCAGTGACGAAGACCCTCAACCCCACGAGCAGTACTTC.

The chain recombines TRBV15 with TRBJ2-6, with D hard to call. Germline CDR1 reads LNHNV; CDR2 reads YYDKDF (reference sequence). The CDR3 has 18 amino acids. V was cut by 0 bases and J by 0 bases, with 12 bases left in between. The CDR3 reads CATSREGWGSSGANVLTF. The CDR3 region has the DNA TGTGCCACCAGCAGAGAGGGGTGGGGAAGCTCTGGGGCCAACGTCCTGACTTTC.

This chain uses TRBV7-6 with TRBJ2-2; D not resolved. This CDR3 spans 14 amino acids. V lost 1 base, J lost 4 bases, and 7 bases lay in between. Per the germline V gene, CDR1 is SGHVS and CDR2 is FNYEAQ. CDR3 sequence (DNA): TGTGCCAGCAGCTTAGGGCTCACCACCGGGGAGCTGTTTTTT. This translates into CASSLGLTTGELFF.

The chain uses TRBV5-4 and TRBJ2-7; 10 bases agree with TRBD1. CDR3 length: 14 amino acids. Germline CDR1 reads SGHNT; CDR2 reads YYREEE (reference sequence). J gave up 3 bases and V 4 bases, and 4 bases lay outside the gene matches. In nucleotides, the CDR3 is TGTGCCAGCAGCCCGGGACAGGGGAGCTACGAGCAGTACTTC. Encoded protein: CASSPGQGSYEQYF. Looking up the rest from reference TRBV5-4 and TRBJ2-7 gives the full variable domain: ETGVTQSPTHLIKTRGQQVTLRCSSQSGHNTVSWYQQALGQGPQFIFQYYREEENGRGNFPPRFSGLQFPNYSSELNVNALELDDSALYLCASSPGQGSYEQYFGPGTRLTVT.

V gene TRBV29-1 combines with J gene TRBJ2-7, with a tentative D call TRBD1 (6 bases). The V end lost 4 bases, the J end lost 7 bases, and 11 bases lay between the germline ends. Germline lookup yields CDR1 SQVTM and CDR2 ANQGSEA. This CDR3 contains 11 residues. The CDR3 DNA reads as TGCAGCGTTGCAGGGGCTACGGAGCAGTACTTC. Its translation: CSVAGATEQYF.

This rearrangement joins TRBV7-2 to TRBJ1-5; TRBD1 agrees at 8 bases. Trimming cost V 2 bases and J 7 bases; bases outside gene matches: 1. Looked up from germline, CDR1 is SGHTA and CDR2 is FQGNSA. The CDR3 spans 13 residues. Here the CDR3 DNA reads TGTGCCAGCAGCTTACAGGGGGCGCAGCCCCAGCATTTT. Translating it yields CASSLQGAQPQHF.

A word on this clone: Relative to the germline gene, one junction end is altered; a read error may explain this. V is TRBV7-7 and J is TRBJ2-1, with D hard to call. This CDR3 spans 13 amino acids. From germline, CDR1 is SSHAT and CDR2 FNYEAQ (reference sequence). CDR3: CASSLFEGNEQFF. The CDR3 DNA is TGTGCTAGCAGCTTATTTGAAGGGAATGAGCAGTTCTTC.

The CDR3 loop reads CASSLNLGRTGELFF. The CDR3 DNA reads TGTGCCAGCAGCTTAAATCTGGGGCGGACCGGGGAGCTGTTTTTT. The chain recombines TRBV7-3 with TRBJ2-2, with D perhaps matching TRBD1 (5 bases). Trimming cost V 1 base and J 5 bases, with 11 bases left between them. The germline V gene encodes CDR1 SGHTA and CDR2 FQGTGA. The CDR3 has 15 amino acids.